Listed here is a single T cell receptor (beta chain). The data stem from a study of CD8 T cells in Susac syndrome. An input of 0.5 to 1 ug of RNA was subjected to reverse transcription using random hexamers. The immunoSEQ assay covered 54 Vbeta and 13 Jbeta segments for CDR3. TCRdb re-derived calls from the immunoSEQ multiplex PCR reads in MiXCR, one entry per CDR3 protein. Of about 110,000 distinct CDR3 sequences in the sample, about 95% were seen once. This CDR3 is built from 13 residues. With 6 bases removed from V and 3 bases from J, the gap between germline ends came to 12 bases. Per the germline V gene, CDR1 is LGHNT and CDR2 is FRNRAP. Sequencing of TCR beta was carried out in blood CD8+ and CD4+ T cells. In contrast to the negatively isolated CD8+ and CD4+ T cells, TEMRA cells were FACS-enriched.

The V and J genes are TRBV12-5 and TRBJ2-7; D might be TRBD2 (7 bases). The source material was CD4+ T cells from PBMCs. The origin of this receptor is a human donor in good health. CDR3 in amino acids: CASGRGGGYEQYF. CDR3 DNA sequence: TGTGCTAGTGGCCGAGGGGGGGGCTACGAGCAGTACTTC.